This passage covers 20 T cell receptor beta chains from one sample sequenced in a study of shared clonotypes between healthy human individuals. CD45RO-negative, CCR7-positively selected cells formed the naive CD8 fraction, excluding terminally differentiated effector memory CD45RA+ cells. The table came from immunoSEQ multiplex PCR; TCRdb's copy has only in-frame clones and leaves some out. Among around 1,900,000 clones, approximately 92% were seen once, and the ten largest hold over 1.5%. The sequencing input was naive CD8+ T cells from PBMCs. These TCRs come from a man younger than 30 in good health. Some clones in this sample may be carry-over from other donors' samples.

This chain uses TRBV7-9 with TRBJ2-7; 7 bases match TRBD2. Germline assignment: CDR1 SEHNR and CDR2 FQNEAQ (reference sequence). Germline trimming cut 3 bases from V and 4 bases from J; bases unmatched to any gene: 9. The length of the CDR3 is 15 residues. CDR3 amino acids: CASSFPAGGTYEQYF. The CDR3 DNA sequence: TGTGCCAGCAGCTTCCCCGCCGGGGGGACTTACGAGCAGTACTTC. The whole variable domain, filled in from reference TRBV7-9 and TRBJ2-7, reads DTGVSQNPRHKITKRGQNVTFRCDPISEHNRLYWYRQTLGQGPEFLTYFQNEAQLEKSRLLSDRFSAERPKGSFSTLEIQRTEQGDSAMYLCASSFPAGGTYEQYFGPGTRLTVT.

This clone was recorded once. J is TRBJ1-1 and V is TRBV9, with a tentative D call TRBD1 (5 bases). CDR1 and CDR2 from the germline V gene are SGDLS and YYNGEE. This CDR3 has 14 residues. The ends were cut back, 4 bases at V and 1 base at J, with 11 bases in the middle. This CDR3 reads CASSPVDRNTEAFF. The CDR3 nucleotides read TGTGCCAGCAGCCCCGTTGACAGGAACACTGAAGCTTTCTTT.

Note on this clone: Other DNA variants within this sample encode the same CDR3. CDR3 protein: CSVEEDGSYEQYF. In DNA, the CDR3 is TGCAGCGTTGAAGAGGACGGATCCTACGAGCAGTACTTC. The chain recombines TRBV29-1 with TRBJ2-7; D gene ambiguous. From germline, CDR1 is SQVTM and CDR2 ANQGSEA. Trimming shortened V by 0 bases and J by 1 base, and 7 bases separated the two germline ends. The CDR3 has 13 residues.

This chain uses TRBV6-1 with TRBJ1-5; 7 bases match TRBD1. The CDR3 extends over 15 amino acids. V was pared by 7 bases and J by 4 bases, with 10 bases of the junction left unmatched. Looked up from germline, CDR1 is MNHNS and CDR2 is SASEGT. The CDR3 protein is CASTRGGTANQPQHF. CDR3 nucleotides: TGTGCCAGCACCAGAGGGGGGACAGCTAATCAGCCCCAGCATTTT.

V and J are TRBV2 and TRBJ2-7; D may correspond to TRBD1 or TRBD2 (5 bases each). Trimming took 4 bases from V and 0 from J, leaving 10 bases between them. This CDR3 has 14 amino acids. Germline V gene data show CDR1 as SNHLY and CDR2 as FYNNEI. The CDR3 reads CASSVGTGSYEQYF. In DNA, the CDR3 is TGTGCCAGCAGTGTGGGGACGGGCTCCTACGAGCAGTACTTC.

The chain uses TRBV27 and TRBJ2-7; TRBD1 agrees at 12 bases. Germline assignment: CDR1 MNHEY and CDR2 SMNVEV (reference sequence). CDR3 length: 14 amino acids. After removal of 4 bases from V and 5 bases from J, the junction contained 3 bases not matched to a gene. CDR3 in DNA: TGTGCCAGCAGTTCGGGACAGGGGGCCAACGAGCAGTACTTC. Translated, it gives CASSSGQGANEQYF.

The chain has TRBV7-9 and TRBJ2-2; TRBD1 aligns across 11 bases. This CDR3 contains 15 residues. With 3 bases clipped from V and 5 bases from J, the junction kept 2 bases outside the gene matches. Germline-derived CDR1 and CDR2 are SEHNR and FQNEAQ (reference sequence). The CDR3 DNA reads TGTGCCAGCAGCTTCCGGGACAGGGGGACCGGGGAGCTGTTTTTT. Protein: CASSFRDRGTGELFF. The variable domain in full, with the rest retrieved from reference TRBV7-9 and TRBJ2-2, is DTGVSQNPRHKITKRGQNVTFRCDPISEHNRLYWYRQTLGQGPEFLTYFQNEAQLEKSRLLSDRFSAERPKGSFSTLEIQRTEQGDSAMYLCASSFRDRGTGELFFGEGSRLTVL.

The CDR3 DNA is TGCGCCAGCAGCTTGTGGGGGAACGAGCAGTACTTC. It codes for CASSLWGNEQYF. The chain recombines TRBV5-1 with TRBJ2-7; D possibly matches TRBD1 or TRBD2 (5 bases each). The CDR3 consists of 12 residues. Germline CDR1 SGHRS, CDR2 YFSETQ. V was trimmed by 1 base and J by 5 bases, leaving 7 bases between them.

V usage is TRBV7-9 and J usage is TRBJ2-7, with 9 positions matching TRBD1. This CDR3 region has 17 residues. Germline V gene lookup returns CDR1 SEHNR and CDR2 FQNEAQ (reference sequence). The V segment lost 2 bases and the J segment 0 bases; nucleotides outside the gene matches: 8. The CDR3 loop is CASSLFFGQGISYEQYF. DNA for the CDR3: TGTGCCAGCAGCTTATTCTTCGGACAGGGGATCTCCTACGAGCAGTACTTC.

This clone was observed a single time. This specimen includes other DNA sequences encoding the same CDR3. V gene TRBV9 combines with J gene TRBJ2-2; 7 positions match TRBD1. Germline lookup yields CDR1 SGDLS and CDR2 YYNGEE. This CDR3 is built from 13 residues. V gave up 3 bases and J gave up 5 bases; unmatched junction bases: 1. CDR3 region: CASSETGTGELFF. The CDR3 bases are TGTGCCAGCAGCGAGACAGGGACCGGGGAGCTGTTTTTT. The whole variable domain, filled in from reference TRBV9 and TRBJ2-2, reads DSGVTQTPKHLITATGQRVTLRCSPRSGDLSVYWYQQSLDQGLQFLIQYYNGEERAKGNILERFSAQQFPDLHSELNLSSLELGDSALYFCASSETGTGELFFGEGSRLTVL.

The chain recombines TRBV7-9 with TRBJ2-2; perhaps TRBD2 as D (5 bases). Germline CDR1 and CDR2: SEHNR and FQNEAQ (reference sequence). V lost 5 bases, J lost 0 bases, and 16 bases lay in between. This CDR3 has 17 residues. In DNA form, the CDR3 reads TGTGCCAGCAGCGCGGGCCCTGGAGGCGCGAACACCGGGGAGCTGTTTTTT. Amino acids: CASSAGPGGANTGELFF.

The CDR3 bases are TGTGCCAGCAGCGTAGGGACAGGGCTAACCTACGAGCAGTACTTC. Protein: CASSVGTGLTYEQYF. The chain is built from TRBV9 and TRBJ2-7; 8 bases are a match to TRBD1. V shed 0 bases, J shed 2 bases, and the junction held 4 bases outside the gene matches. The CDR3 is 15 residues long. CDR1 and CDR2 from the germline V gene are SGDLS and YYNGEE. Full variable domain (rest looked up from reference TRBV9 and TRBJ2-7): DSGVTQTPKHLITATGQRVTLRCSPRSGDLSVYWYQQSLDQGLQFLIQYYNGEERAKGNILERFSAQQFPDLHSELNLSSLELGDSALYFCASSVGTGLTYEQYFGPGTRLTVT.

The sample holds a few counts of this clone. The rearrangement links TRBV2 to TRBJ1-1; D possibly corresponds to TRBD1 (5 bases). Germline assignment: CDR1 SNHLY and CDR2 FYNNEI. V lost 9 bases and J lost 4, with 9 bases in between. CDR3 size: 11 residues. The CDR3 spells CARTAFTEAFF. The CDR3 nucleotides are TGTGCCAGGACAGCGTTCACTGAAGCTTTCTTT.

The CDR3 reads CASSFVEVWGTGGYTF. The DNA of the CDR3 is TGTGCCAGCAGCTTCGTTGAGGTGTGGGGGACGGGTGGCTACACCTTC. The chain joins TRBV11-2 to TRBJ1-2; D perhaps matches TRBD1 (5 bases). The CDR3 consists of 16 residues. V was trimmed by 3 bases and J by 7 bases, leaving 21 bases between them. Germline V CDR1 and CDR2: SGHAT, FQNNGV.

The chain recombines TRBV27 with TRBJ1-5, with D hard to call. The germline V gene has CDR1 MNHEY and CDR2 SMNVEV (reference sequence). The CDR3 has 15 residues. Between the trimmed V and J ends, which lost 2 bases and 2 bases, there was a span of 10 bases. The CDR3 reads CASSLGTRGNQPQHF. In DNA form, the CDR3 reads TGTGCCAGCAGTTTAGGAACCCGGGGCAATCAGCCCCAGCATTTT.

The chain uses TRBV28 and TRBJ2-2, with D perhaps matching TRBD1 (5 bases). CDR1 is MDHEN and CDR2 is SYDVKM in the germline V gene. This CDR3 is built from 18 residues. V lost 6 bases, J lost 3 bases, and 23 bases lay in between. The CDR3 DNA reads TGTGCCAGCAGCCATCCTCGACAGTGGTACTCGGACACCGGGGAGCTGTTTTTT. Amino acid sequence: CASSHPRQWYSDTGELFF.

The rearrangement uses TRBV9 and TRBJ2-3; 10 bases map to TRBD2. V dropped 0 bases and J dropped 3; count of bases not matched to a gene: 7. The germline V gene encodes CDR1 SGDLS and CDR2 YYNGEE. The CDR3 sequence is 17 residues long. CDR3 DNA: TGTGCCAGCAGCGTAGCTGGTGGTAGCGGGAGGACAGATACGCAGTATTTT. As protein: CASSVAGGSGRTDTQYF.

V is TRBV7-6 and J is TRBJ2-7; weak D call: TRBD2 (6 bases). The CDR3 totals 13 residues. V lost 5 bases and J lost 5, with 13 bases in between. CDR1 is SGHVS and CDR2 is FNYEAQ in the germline V gene. The CDR3 DNA reads TGTGCCAGCAGCCTCTTGAGGGAGGACGAGCAGTACTTC. Encoded protein: CASSLLREDEQYF.

The CDR3 is CASSIVGGGRDTQYF. CDR3 DNA sequence: TGTGCCAGTAGTATCGTAGGAGGAGGGAGGGATACGCAGTATTTT. The chain links TRBV19 to TRBJ2-3, with D maybe TRBD2 (6 bases). V lost 3 bases and J 6 bases, leaving 16 bases between the germline ends. The CDR3 sequence is 15 residues long. Per the germline V gene, CDR1 is LNHDA and CDR2 is SQIVND (reference sequence).

The chain combines TRBV27 with TRBJ2-7; tentatively, D is TRBD2 (6 bases). Germline assignment: CDR1 MNHEY and CDR2 SMNVEV (reference sequence). Trimming pared 1 base from V and 4 bases from J, leaving 20 bases between. The CDR3 length is 17 residues. The CDR3, as DNA: TGTGCCAGCAGTTTATTGGCCGGCGCGGGAAGGTTGTACGAGCAGTACTTC. The encoded protein is CASSLLAGAGRLYEQYF.